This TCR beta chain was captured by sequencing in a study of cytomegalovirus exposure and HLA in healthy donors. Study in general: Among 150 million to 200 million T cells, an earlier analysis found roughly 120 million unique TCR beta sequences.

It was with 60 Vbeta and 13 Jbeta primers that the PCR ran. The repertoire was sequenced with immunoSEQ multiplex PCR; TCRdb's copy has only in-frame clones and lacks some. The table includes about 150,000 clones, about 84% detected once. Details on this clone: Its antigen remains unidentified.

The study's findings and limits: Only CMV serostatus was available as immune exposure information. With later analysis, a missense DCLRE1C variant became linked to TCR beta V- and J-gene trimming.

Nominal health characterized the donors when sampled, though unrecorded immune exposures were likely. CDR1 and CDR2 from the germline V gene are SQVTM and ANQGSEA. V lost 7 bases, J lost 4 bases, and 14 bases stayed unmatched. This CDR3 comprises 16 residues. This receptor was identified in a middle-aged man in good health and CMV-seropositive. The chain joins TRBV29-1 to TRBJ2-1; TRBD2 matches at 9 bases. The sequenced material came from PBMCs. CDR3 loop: CSGGGPSGAQYNEQFF. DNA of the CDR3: TGCAGCGGGGGGGGCCCTAGCGGGGCTCAGTACAATGAGCAGTTCTTC.